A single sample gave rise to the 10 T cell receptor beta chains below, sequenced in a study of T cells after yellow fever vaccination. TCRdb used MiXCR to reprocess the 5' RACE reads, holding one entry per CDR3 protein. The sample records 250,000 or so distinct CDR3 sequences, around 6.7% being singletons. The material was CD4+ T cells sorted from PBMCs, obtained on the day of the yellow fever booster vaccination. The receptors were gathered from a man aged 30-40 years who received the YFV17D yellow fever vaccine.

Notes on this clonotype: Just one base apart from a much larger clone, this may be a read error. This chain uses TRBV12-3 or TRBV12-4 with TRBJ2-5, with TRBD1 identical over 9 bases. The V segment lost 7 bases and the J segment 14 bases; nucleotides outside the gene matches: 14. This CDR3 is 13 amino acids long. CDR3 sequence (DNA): TGTGCCAGCATCACATGGGTGGACAGGGGCTATTACTTC. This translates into CASITWVDRGYYF.

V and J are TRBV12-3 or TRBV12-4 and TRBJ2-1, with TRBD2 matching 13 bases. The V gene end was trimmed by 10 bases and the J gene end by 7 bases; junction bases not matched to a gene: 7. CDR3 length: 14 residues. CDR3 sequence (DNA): TGTGCCACCCGGACTAGCGGGAGCGAAAATGAGCAGTTCTTC. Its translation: CATRTSGSENEQFF.

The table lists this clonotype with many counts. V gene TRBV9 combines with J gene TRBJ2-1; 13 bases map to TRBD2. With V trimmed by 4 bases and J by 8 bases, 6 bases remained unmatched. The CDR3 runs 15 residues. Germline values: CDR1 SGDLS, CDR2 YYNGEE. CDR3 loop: CASSPQTSGRYEQFF. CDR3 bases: TGTGCCAGCAGCCCCCAGACTAGCGGGAGGTATGAGCAGTTCTTC.

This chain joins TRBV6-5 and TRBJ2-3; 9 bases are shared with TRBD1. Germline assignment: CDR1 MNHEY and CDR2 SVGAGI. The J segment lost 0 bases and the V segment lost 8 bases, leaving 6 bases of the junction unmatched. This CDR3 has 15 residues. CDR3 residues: CASATGGLSTDTQYF. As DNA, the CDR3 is TGTGCCAGCGCCACAGGGGGCTTGAGCACAGATACGCAGTATTTT.

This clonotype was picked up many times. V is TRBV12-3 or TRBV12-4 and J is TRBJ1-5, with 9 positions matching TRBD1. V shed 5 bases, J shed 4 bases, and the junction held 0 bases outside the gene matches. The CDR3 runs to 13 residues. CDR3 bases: TGTGCCAGCAGTGGGACAGGGAATCAGCCCCAGCATTTT. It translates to CASSGTGNQPQHF.

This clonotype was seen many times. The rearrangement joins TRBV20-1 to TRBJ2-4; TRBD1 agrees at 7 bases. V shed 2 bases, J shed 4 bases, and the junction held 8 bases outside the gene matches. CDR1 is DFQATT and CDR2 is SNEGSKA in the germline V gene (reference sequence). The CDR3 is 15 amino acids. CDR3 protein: CSARNTGTVKNIQYF. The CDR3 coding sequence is TGCAGTGCTAGAAATACCGGGACAGTTAAAAACATTCAGTACTTC.

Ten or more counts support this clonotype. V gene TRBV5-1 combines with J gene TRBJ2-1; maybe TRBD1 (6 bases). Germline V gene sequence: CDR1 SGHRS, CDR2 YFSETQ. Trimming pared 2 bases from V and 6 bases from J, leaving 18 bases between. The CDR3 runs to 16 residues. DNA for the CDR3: TGCGCCAGCAGCTTCATATCGGGACATTCCGGCAATGAGCAGTTCTTC. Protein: CASSFISGHSGNEQFF.

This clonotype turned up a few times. CDR3 sequence reads: CASRGGLAHNEQFF. DNA for the CDR3: TGTGCCAGCAGAGGAGGACTAGCCCACAATGAGCAGTTCTTC. V and J are TRBV6-5 and TRBJ2-1, with 8 bases lining up with TRBD2. CDR1 and CDR2 from the germline V gene are MNHEY and SVGAGI. With 6 bases clipped from V and 5 bases from J, the junction kept 6 bases outside the gene matches. There are 14 residues in the CDR3.

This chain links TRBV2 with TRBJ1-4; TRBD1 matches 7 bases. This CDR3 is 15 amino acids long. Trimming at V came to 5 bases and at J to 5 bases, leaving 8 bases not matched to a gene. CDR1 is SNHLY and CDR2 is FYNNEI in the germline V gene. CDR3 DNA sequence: TGTGCCAGCAGTATCCGACAGGGTGAGAATGAAAAACTGTTTTTT. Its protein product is CASSIRQGENEKLFF.

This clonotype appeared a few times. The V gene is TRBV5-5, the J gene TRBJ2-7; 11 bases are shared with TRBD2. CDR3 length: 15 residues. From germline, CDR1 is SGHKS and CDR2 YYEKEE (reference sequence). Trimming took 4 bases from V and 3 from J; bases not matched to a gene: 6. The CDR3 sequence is CASSEGTSGIYEQYF. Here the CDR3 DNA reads TGTGCCAGCAGCGAGGGGACTAGCGGTATCTACGAGCAGTACTTC.